Below, 17 T cell receptor beta chains from the same sample are listed, as sequenced in a study of CD8+CD57+ T cells in acquired aplastic anemia (dated by TCRdb to 2017 to 2018). Sequencing used an Illumina HiSeq 2000. Profiling of TCR beta VDJ combinations and CDR3 sequences used genomic DNA as the template. TCRdb ran its own pipeline on the public reads, namely fastp trimming at Q25 and MiXCR clone calling, and kept in-frame beta chains. Rows are unified per CDR3 protein, each entry keeping the most common DNA and genes. The sample table lists around 150,000 distinct CDR3 sequences, around 48% of them with a count of one. The ten top clones hold about 2.6% of the sample. Flow cytometry had shown CD8+CD57+ cell expansion in the patients selected for sequencing. The sequenced material came from sorted CD4+, CD8+, or CD8+CD57+ T cells (not recorded which) from PBMCs. The source is a human donor with aplastic anemia.

The rearrangement uses TRBV10-3 and TRBJ1-1; D is unresolved. The germline CDR1 and CDR2 sequences are ENHRY and SYGVKD. Trimming took 6 bases from V and 1 from J, leaving 12 bases between them. This CDR3 comprises 14 residues. The CDR3 DNA reads TGTGCCATCAGCGAAGACGGAACGAACACTGAAGCTTTCTTT. It specifies CAISEDGTNTEAFF.

V and J are TRBV7-2 and TRBJ2-1; D ambiguous. This CDR3 is 13 amino acids long. Germline-derived CDR1 and CDR2 are SGHTA and FQGNSA. The V gene lost 5 bases and the J gene lost 5 bases, with 10 bases spanning the gap. CDR3 in DNA: TGTGCCAGCAGCCCAGGACCCCACAATGAGCAGTTCTTC. It codes for CASSPGPHNEQFF.

The CDR3 loop is CSAIRTSGSETQYF. In nucleotides, the CDR3 is TGCAGTGCTATCCGGACTAGCGGATCGGAGACCCAGTACTTC. This chain uses TRBV20-1 with TRBJ2-5, with 10 bases that match TRBD2. Germline values: CDR1 DFQATT, CDR2 SNEGSKA (reference sequence). With 4 bases clipped from V and 5 bases from J, the junction kept 7 bases outside the gene matches. This CDR3 has 14 amino acids.

CDR3 protein: CAGSSGGGEKLFF. DNA for the CDR3: TGCGCCGGGTCTTCCGGGGGCGGGGAAAAACTGTTTTTT. The chain is built from TRBV20-1 and TRBJ1-4; a weak D match, TRBD1 (6 bases). Germline assignment: CDR1 DFQATT and CDR2 SNEGSKA (reference sequence). This CDR3 spans 13 amino acids.

The V gene is TRBV15, the J gene TRBJ2-1; a possible D gene is TRBD1 (5 bases). The CDR3 is made up of 16 amino acids. Germline V gives CDR1 LNHNV, CDR2 YYDKDF (reference sequence). Trimming took 1 base from V and 0 from J, leaving 10 bases between them. CDR3 nucleotides: TGTGCCACCAGCAGAGTGAGGCAGGGCTCCTACAATGAGCAGTTCTTC. It is translated as CATSRVRQGSYNEQFF.

This chain joins TRBV7-3 and TRBJ1-1; D is ambiguous. V lost 8 bases, J lost 4 bases, and 14 bases lay in between. This CDR3 has 13 amino acids. Germline CDR1 reads SGHTA; CDR2 reads FQGTGA. In DNA form, the CDR3 reads TGTGCCAGCGCCTCAACTGGGGTCACTGAAGCTTTCTTT. Its protein product is CASASTGVTEAFF.

There are many counts of this clonotype. V and J are TRBV20-1 and TRBJ2-7; TRBD1 matches 8 bases. The CDR3 loop spans 14 amino acids. In germline, CDR1 is DFQATT, CDR2 SNEGSKA (reference sequence). J gave up 2 bases and V 3 bases, and 6 bases lay outside the gene matches. In nucleotides, the CDR3 is TGCAGTGCTAGGCCACGGGACAGGACCTACGAGCAGTACTTC. Translation: CSARPRDRTYEQYF.

There are a few counts of this clonotype. The rearrangement uses TRBV10-2 and TRBJ2-7; D is unclear. CDR1 WSHSY and CDR2 SAAADI come from the germline V gene. The CDR3 runs 13 residues. Trimming left V 4 bases short and J 1 base short, with 8 bases between. The CDR3 sequence is CASSATASYEQYF. DNA for the CDR3: TGCGCCAGCAGTGCCACAGCGTCCTACGAGCAGTACTTC.

The chain combines TRBV29-1 with TRBJ1-2; D is undetermined. Germline CDR1 is SQVTM and CDR2 is ANQGSEA. The germline V and J ends were trimmed by 1 base and 3 bases, with 15 bases remaining between them. This CDR3 has 15 amino acids. The CDR3 DNA reads TGCAGCGTTGAAGGGGCGTGGAAAGGTGACTATGGCTACACCTTC. Amino acid sequence: CSVEGAWKGDYGYTF.

This clonotype was detected ten times or more. V and J are TRBV7-3 and TRBJ2-3; D remains ambiguous. Trimming stripped 5 bases from V and 1 base from J, with 13 bases between. Germline V CDR1 and CDR2: SGHTA, FQGTGA. CDR3 size: 15 residues. Here the CDR3 DNA reads TGTGCCAGCAGCCCCGACCCATCTGGCACAGATACGCAGTATTTT. Protein: CASSPDPSGTDTQYF.

This clonotype has more than one count but fewer than ten. This may be a read error, as it is one base from a much larger clone. The chain carries TRBV11-2 and TRBJ2-2, with 7 positions matching TRBD2. Per the germline V gene, CDR1 is SGHAT and CDR2 is FQNNGV. The CDR3 covers 16 residues. CDR3: CASSYAGLPNIGELFF. CDR3 DNA: TGTGCCAGCAGCTACGCGGGACTACCAAACATCGGGGAGCTGTTTTTT.

The rearrangement uses TRBV10-3 and TRBJ1-2; D unclear. Germline values: CDR1 ENHRY, CDR2 SYGVKD. The CDR3 extends over 12 amino acids. Trimming removed 10 bases from V and 6 bases from J, with 15 bases in between. CDR3 nucleotides: TGTGCCACCCTAGAACCACCAGATGGCTACACCTTC. It specifies CATLEPPDGYTF.

The gene calls are TRBV2 and TRBJ1-6; D unclear. Germline-derived CDR1 and CDR2 are SNHLY and FYNNEI. V was cut by 3 bases and J by 5 bases, with 11 bases left in between. There are 15 residues in the CDR3. The CDR3 loop is CASSETRPDNSPLHF. The CDR3 DNA reads TGTGCCAGCAGTGAGACACGCCCGGATAATTCACCCCTCCACTTT.

In its sample, this clonotype was seen many times. The chain recombines TRBV5-1 with TRBJ2-1; 16 bases fit TRBD2. The CDR3 has 21 residues. Germline CDR1 and CDR2: SGHRS and YFSETQ. J lost 9 bases, V lost 0 bases, and 18 bases had no gene match. The CDR3 spells CASSLVSWSSGTSGREGEQFF. The CDR3 DNA sequence: TGCGCCAGCAGCTTGGTGTCGTGGAGCAGTGGGACTAGCGGGAGGGAAGGTGAGCAGTTCTTC.

This clonotype was counted many times. This chain links TRBV11-2 with TRBJ1-5; the D is unclear. V dropped 6 bases and J dropped 7 bases, with 22 bases sitting between them. Germline CDR1 SGHAT, CDR2 FQNNGV. This CDR3 spans 16 amino acids. The CDR3 region has the DNA TGTGCCAGCAGTATTGACGGGCCGCGCGTAAGGCAGCCCCAGCATTTT. Protein sequence: CASSIDGPRVRQPQHF.

In this sample, this clonotype turned up many times. CDR3 loop: CASSITTGDTYEQYF. CDR3 nucleotides: TGTGCCAGTAGTATTACGACAGGGGATACCTACGAGCAGTACTTC. This chain links TRBV19 with TRBJ2-7, with 8 bases matching TRBD1. CDR3 length: 15 residues. J gave up 2 bases and V 3 bases, and 6 bases lay outside the gene matches. CDR1 and CDR2 from the germline V gene are LNHDA and SQIVND (reference sequence).

J is TRBJ1-2 and V is TRBV28; the D is unclear. This CDR3 has 15 amino acids. Per germline, CDR1 MDHEN and CDR2 SYDVKM. V lost 1 base, J lost 6 bases, and 15 bases lay in between. In DNA, the CDR3 is TGTGCCAGCAGTTTATTGACTGTGGGGAGGAATGGCTACACCTTC. It yields the protein CASSLLTVGRNGYTF.